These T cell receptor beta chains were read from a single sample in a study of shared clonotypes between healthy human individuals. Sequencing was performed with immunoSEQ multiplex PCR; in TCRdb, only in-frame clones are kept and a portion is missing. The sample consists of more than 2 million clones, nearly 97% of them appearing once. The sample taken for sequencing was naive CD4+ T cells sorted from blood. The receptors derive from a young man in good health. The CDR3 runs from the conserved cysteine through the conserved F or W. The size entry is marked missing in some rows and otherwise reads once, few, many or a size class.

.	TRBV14	CASSQYPGQMNTEAFF
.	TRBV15	CATTMGYETQYF
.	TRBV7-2	CASSPRASGVTGELFF
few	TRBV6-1	CASSDRDRGGYTF
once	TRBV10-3	CATDSGISTDTQYF
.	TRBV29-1	CSDYREWSGYTF
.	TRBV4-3	CASSQGLAGVVGELFF
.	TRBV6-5	CASSIGEGYTGELFF
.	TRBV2	CASQTGGWGSPLHF
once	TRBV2	CASSGDRGSTGELFF
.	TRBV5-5	CASSLTDSNSPLHF
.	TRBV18	CASSPGTGSQPQHF
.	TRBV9	CASSLSSRTRSTDTQYF
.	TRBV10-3	CAISSQDGYTF
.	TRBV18	CASSRGGTYEQYF
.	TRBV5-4	CASSLLAGTAGNTIYF
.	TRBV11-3	CASSLRGGPPQAYEQYF
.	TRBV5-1	CASSLSSSDYEQYF
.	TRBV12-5	CASGPGLAFTGELFF
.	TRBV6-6	CASSYPGQGNQPQHF
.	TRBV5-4	CASSLVSGANVLTF
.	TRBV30	CAWRDGTSGRARVNEQFF
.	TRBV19	CASSRSGTGIETQYF